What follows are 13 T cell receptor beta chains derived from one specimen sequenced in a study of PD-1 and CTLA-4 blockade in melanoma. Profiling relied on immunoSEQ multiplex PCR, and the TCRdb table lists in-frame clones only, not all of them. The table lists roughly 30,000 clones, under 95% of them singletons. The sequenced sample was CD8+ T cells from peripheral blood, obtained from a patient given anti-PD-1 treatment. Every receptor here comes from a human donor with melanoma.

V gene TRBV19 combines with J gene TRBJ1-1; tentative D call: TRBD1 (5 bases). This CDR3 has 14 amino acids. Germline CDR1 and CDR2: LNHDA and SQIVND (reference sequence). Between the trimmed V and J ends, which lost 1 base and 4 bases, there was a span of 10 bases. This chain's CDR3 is CASSIVAGGTEAFF. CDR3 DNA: TGTGCCAGTAGTATAGTCGCGGGGGGCACTGAAGCTTTCTTT. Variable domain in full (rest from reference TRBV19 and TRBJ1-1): DGGITQSPKYLFRKEGQNVTLSCEQNLNHDAMYWYRQDPGQGLRLIYYSQIVNDFQKGDIAEGYSVSREKKESFPLTVTSAQKNPTAFYLCASSIVAGGTEAFFGQGTRLTVV.

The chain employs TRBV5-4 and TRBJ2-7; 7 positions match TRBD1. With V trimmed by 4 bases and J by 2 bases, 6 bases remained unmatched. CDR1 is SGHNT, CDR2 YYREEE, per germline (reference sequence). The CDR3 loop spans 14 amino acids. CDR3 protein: CASSQGTVAYEQYF. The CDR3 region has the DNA TGTGCCAGCAGCCAGGGGACAGTTGCCTACGAGCAGTACTTC.

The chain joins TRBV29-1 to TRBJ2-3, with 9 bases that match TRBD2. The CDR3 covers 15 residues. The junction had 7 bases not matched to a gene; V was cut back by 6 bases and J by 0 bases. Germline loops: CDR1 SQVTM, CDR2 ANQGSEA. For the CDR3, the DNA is TGCAGCGTCCAAGGACTAGCGCTAAGCACAGATACGCAGTATTTT. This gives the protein CSVQGLALSTDTQYF.

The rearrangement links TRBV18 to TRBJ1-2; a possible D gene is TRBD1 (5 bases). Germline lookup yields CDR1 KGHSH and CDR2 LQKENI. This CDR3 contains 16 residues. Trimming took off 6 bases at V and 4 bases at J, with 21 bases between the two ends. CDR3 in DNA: TGTGCCAGCTCCCCCGCGGTGGGGGATCTTCTCTATGGCTACACCTTC. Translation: CASSPAVGDLLYGYTF.

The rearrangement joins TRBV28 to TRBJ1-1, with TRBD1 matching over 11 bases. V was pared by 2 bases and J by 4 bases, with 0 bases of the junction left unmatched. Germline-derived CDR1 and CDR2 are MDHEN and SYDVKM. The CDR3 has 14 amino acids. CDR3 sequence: CASSLGTGGTEAFF. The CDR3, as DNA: TGTGCCAGCAGTTTAGGGACAGGGGGCACTGAAGCTTTCTTT. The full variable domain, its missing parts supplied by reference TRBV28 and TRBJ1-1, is DVKVTQSSRYLVKRTGEKVFLECVQDMDHENMFWYRQDPGLGLRLIYFSYDVKMKEKGDIPEGYSVSREKKERFSLILESASTNQTSMYLCASSLGTGGTEAFFGQGTRLTVV.

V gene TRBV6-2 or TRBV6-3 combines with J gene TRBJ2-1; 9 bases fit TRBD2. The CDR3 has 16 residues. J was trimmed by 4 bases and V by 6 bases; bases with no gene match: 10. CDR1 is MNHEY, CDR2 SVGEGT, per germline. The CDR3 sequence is CASSSLAGSLYNEQFF. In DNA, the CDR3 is TGTGCCAGCAGCTCACTAGCGGGTAGTCTTTACAATGAGCAGTTCTTC.

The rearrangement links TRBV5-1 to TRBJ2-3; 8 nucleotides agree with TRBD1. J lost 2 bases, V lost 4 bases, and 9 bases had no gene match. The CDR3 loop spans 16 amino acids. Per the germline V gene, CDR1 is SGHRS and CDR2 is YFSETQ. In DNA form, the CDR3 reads TGCGCCAGCAGCCCCCAAACAGGGGGACCCACAGATACGCAGTATTTT. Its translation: CASSPQTGGPTDTQYF.

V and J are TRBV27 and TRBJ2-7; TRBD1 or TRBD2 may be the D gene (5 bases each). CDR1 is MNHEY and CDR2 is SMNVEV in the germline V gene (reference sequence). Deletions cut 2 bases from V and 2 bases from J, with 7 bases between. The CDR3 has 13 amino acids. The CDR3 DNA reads TGTGCCAGCAGTTTACAGGGACCCTACGAGCAGTACTTC. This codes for CASSLQGPYEQYF.

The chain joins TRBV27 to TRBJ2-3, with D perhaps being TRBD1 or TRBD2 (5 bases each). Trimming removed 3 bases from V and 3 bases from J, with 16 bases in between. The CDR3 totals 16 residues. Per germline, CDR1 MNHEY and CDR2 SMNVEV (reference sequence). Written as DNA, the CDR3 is TGTGCCAGCAGTTTCCTCCGGGGCGGGCGGACAGATACGCAGTATTTT. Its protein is CASSFLRGGRTDTQYF.

The CDR3 sequence is CASSLGAGEYEQYF. The CDR3 nucleotides read TGTGCCAGCAGTTTAGGAGCGGGGGAGTACGAGCAGTACTTC. The V and J genes are TRBV28 and TRBJ2-7; TRBD2 matches at 8 bases. The J segment lost 4 bases and the V segment lost 2 bases, leaving 4 bases of the junction unmatched. CDR1 MDHEN and CDR2 SYDVKM come from the germline V gene. This CDR3 has 14 residues.

The DNA of the CDR3 is TGCAGCGTTGATCCCGACAACATGAACACTGAAGCTTTCTTT. Translating gives CSVDPDNMNTEAFF. The rearrangement joins TRBV29-1 to TRBJ1-1; no reliable D call. V shed 3 bases and J shed 0 bases, with 11 bases lying between them. This CDR3 contains 14 residues. The germline V gene has CDR1 SQVTM and CDR2 ANQGSEA.

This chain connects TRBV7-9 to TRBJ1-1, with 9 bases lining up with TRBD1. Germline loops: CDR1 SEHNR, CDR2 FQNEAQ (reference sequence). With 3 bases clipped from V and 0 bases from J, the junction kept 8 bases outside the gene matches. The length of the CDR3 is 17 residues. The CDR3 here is CASSLGGQGILNTEAFF. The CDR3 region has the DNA TGTGCCAGCAGCTTGGGGGGACAGGGAATTCTGAACACTGAAGCTTTCTTT.

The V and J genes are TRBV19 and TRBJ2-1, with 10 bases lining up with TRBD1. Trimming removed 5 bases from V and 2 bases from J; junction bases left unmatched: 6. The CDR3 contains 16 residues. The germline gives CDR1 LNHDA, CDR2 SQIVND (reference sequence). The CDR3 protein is CASSPGTGVTYNEQFF. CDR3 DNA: TGTGCCAGTAGTCCGGGGACAGGGGTAACCTACAATGAGCAGTTCTTC. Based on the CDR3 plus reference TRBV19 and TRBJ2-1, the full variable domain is DGGITQSPKYLFRKEGQNVTLSCEQNLNHDAMYWYRQDPGQGLRLIYYSQIVNDFQKGDIAEGYSVSREKKESFPLTVTSAQKNPTAFYLCASSPGTGVTYNEQFFGPGTRLTVL.